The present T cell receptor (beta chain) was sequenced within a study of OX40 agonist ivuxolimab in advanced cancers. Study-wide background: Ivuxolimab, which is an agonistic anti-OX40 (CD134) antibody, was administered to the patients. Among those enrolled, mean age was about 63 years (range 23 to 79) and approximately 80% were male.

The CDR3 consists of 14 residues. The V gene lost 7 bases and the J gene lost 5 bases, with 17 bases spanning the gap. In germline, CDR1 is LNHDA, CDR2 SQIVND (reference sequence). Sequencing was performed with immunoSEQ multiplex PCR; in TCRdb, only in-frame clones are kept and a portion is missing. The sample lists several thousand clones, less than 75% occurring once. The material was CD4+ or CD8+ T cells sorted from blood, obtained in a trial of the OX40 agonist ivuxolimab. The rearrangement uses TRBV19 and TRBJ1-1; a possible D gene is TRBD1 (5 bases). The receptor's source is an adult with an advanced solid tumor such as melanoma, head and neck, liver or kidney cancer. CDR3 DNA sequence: TGTGCCAGTACCCATTCCGGGGGTGAGACTGAAGCTTTCTTT. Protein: CASTHSGGETEAFF.